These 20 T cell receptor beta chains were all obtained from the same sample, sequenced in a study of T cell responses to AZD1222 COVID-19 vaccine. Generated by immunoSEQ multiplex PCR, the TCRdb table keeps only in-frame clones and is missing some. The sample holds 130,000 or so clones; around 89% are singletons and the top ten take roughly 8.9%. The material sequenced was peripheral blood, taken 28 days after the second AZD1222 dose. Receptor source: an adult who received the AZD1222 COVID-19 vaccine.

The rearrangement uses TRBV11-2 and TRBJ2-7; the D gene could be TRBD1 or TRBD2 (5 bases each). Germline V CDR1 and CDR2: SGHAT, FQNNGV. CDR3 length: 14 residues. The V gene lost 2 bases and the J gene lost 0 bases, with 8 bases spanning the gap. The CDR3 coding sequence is TGTGCCAGCAGCTTATTCGGGACCTCCTACGAGCAGTACTTC. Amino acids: CASSLFGTSYEQYF.

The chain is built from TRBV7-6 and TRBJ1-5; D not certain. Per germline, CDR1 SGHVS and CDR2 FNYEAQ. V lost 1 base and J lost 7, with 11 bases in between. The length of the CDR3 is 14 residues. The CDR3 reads CASSLVLTGQPQHF. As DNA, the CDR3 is TGTGCCAGCAGCTTAGTCTTGACGGGGCAGCCCCAGCATTTT.

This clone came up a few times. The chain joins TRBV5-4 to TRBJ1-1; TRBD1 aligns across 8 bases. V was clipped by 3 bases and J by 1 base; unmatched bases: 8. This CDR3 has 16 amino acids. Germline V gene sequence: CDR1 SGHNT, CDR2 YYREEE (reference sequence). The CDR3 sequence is CASSSRSTGGNTEAFF. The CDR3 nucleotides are TGTGCCAGCAGCTCGCGTTCTACAGGGGGGAACACTGAAGCTTTCTTT. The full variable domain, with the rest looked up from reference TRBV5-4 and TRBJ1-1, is ETGVTQSPTHLIKTRGQQVTLRCSSQSGHNTVSWYQQALGQGPQFIFQYYREEENGRGNFPPRFSGLQFPNYSSELNVNALELDDSALYLCASSSRSTGGNTEAFFGQGTRLTVV.

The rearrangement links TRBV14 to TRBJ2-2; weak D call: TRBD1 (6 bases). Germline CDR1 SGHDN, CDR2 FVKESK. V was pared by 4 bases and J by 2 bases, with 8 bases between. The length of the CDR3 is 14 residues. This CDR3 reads CASSPGTNTGELFF. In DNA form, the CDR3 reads TGTGCCAGCAGCCCCGGGACAAACACCGGGGAGCTGTTTTTT.

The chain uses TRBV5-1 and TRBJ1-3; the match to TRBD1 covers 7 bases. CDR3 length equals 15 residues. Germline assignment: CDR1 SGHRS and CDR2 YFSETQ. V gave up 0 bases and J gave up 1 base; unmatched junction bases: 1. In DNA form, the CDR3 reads TGCGCCAGCAGCTTGGAGGGACAGTCTGGAAACACCATATATTTT. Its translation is CASSLEGQSGNTIYF. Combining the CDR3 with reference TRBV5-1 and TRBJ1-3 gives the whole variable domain KAGVTQTPRYLIKTRGQQVTLSCSPISGHRSVSWYQQTPGQGLQFLFEYFSETQRNKGNFPGRFSGRQFSNSRSEMNVSTLELGDSALYLCASSLEGQSGNTIYFGEGSWLTVV.

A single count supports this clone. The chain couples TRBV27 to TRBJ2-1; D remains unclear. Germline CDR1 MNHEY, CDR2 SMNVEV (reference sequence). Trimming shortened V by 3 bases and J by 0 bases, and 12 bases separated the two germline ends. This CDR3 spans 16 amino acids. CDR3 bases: TGTGCCAGCAGTTTCTCCTTTGCGAGCTCCTACAATGAGCAGTTCTTC. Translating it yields CASSFSFASSYNEQFF.

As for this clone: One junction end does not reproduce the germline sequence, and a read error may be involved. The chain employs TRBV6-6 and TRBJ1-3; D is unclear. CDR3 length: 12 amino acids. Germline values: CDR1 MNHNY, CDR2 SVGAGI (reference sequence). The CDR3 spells CASSYSRNTIYF. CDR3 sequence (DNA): TGTGCCAGCAGTTACTCTCGAAACACCATATATTTT.

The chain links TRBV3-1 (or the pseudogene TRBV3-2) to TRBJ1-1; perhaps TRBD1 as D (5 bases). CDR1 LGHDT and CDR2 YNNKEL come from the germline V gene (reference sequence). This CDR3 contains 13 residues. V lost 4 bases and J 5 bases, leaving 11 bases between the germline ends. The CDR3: CASSPGMGTEAFF. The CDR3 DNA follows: TGTGCCAGCAGCCCAGGGATGGGTACTGAAGCTTTCTTT.

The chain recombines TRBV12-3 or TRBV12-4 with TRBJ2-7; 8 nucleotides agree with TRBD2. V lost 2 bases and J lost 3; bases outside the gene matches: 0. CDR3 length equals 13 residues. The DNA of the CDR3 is TGTGCCAGCAGTTTAACTAGCGGCTACGAGCAGTACTTC. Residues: CASSLTSGYEQYF.

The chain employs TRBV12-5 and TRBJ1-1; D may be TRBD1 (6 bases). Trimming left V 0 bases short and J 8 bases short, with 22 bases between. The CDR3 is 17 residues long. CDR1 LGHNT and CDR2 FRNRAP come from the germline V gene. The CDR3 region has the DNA TGTGCTAGTGGTTTGGTACACCCGGGGGCCGGCAAAAAGGAAGCTTTCTTT. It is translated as CASGLVHPGAGKKEAFF.

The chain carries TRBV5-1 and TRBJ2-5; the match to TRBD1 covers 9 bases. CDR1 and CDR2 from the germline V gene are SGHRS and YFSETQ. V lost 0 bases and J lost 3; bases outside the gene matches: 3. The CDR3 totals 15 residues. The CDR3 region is CASSLGGTGKETQYF. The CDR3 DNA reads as TGCGCCAGCAGCTTGGGTGGGACAGGGAAAGAGACCCAGTACTTC.

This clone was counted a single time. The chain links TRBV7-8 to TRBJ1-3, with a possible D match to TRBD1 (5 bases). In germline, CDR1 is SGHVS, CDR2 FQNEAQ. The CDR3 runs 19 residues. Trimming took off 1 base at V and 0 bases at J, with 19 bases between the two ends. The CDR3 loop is CASSLGFRALGFSGNTIYF. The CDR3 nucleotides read TGTGCCAGCAGCTTAGGGTTCAGGGCCTTAGGCTTCTCTGGAAACACCATATATTTT.

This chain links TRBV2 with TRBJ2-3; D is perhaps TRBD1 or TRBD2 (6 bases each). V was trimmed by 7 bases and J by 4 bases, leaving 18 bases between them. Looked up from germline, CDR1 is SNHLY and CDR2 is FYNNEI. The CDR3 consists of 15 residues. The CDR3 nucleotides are TGTGCCAGCACAGAGGAGGGGGTGGGGGCAGATACGCAGTATTTT. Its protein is CASTEEGVGADTQYF.

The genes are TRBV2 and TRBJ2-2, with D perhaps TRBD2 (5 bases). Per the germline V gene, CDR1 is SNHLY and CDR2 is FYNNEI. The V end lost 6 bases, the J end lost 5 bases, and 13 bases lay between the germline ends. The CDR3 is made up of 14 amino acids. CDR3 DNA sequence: TGTGCCAGCAGCCTCCTCGAGGGAACCGGGGAGCTGTTTTTT. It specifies CASSLLEGTGELFF.

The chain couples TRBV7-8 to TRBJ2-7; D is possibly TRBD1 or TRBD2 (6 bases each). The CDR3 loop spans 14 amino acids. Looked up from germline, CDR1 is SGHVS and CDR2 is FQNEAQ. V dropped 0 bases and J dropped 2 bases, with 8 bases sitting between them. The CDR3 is CASSLAGGPYEQYF. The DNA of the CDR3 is TGTGCCAGCAGCTTAGCGGGGGGCCCCTACGAGCAGTACTTC.

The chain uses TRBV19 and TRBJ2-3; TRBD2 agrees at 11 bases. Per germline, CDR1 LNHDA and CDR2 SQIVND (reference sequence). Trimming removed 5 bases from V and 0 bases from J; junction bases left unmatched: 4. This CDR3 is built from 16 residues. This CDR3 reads CASSLAGGSSTDTQYF. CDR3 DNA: TGTGCCAGTAGTCTAGCGGGGGGTTCTAGCACAGATACGCAGTATTTT.

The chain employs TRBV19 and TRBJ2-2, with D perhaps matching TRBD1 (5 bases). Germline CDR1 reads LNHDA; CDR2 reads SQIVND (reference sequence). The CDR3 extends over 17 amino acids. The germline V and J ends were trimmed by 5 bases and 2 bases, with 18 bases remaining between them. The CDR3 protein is CASSLDGWGGNTGELFF. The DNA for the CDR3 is TGTGCCAGTAGTCTCGACGGGTGGGGCGGTAACACCGGGGAGCTGTTTTTT.

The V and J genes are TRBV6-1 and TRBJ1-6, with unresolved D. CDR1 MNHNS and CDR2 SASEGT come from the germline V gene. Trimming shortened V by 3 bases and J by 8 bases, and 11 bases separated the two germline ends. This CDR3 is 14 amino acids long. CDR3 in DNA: TGTGCCAGCAGTGATATGGAGAGGGATTCACCCCTCCACTTT. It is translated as CASSDMERDSPLHF.

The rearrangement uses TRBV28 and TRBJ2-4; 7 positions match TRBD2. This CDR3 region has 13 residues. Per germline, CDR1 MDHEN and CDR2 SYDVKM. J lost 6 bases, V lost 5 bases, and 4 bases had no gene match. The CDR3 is CASSVPGGNIQYF. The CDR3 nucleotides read TGTGCCAGCAGTGTGCCGGGGGGAAACATTCAGTACTTC.

The CDR3 reads CASRGEGAPNEQFF. CDR3 in DNA: TGTGCCAGCCGAGGGGAAGGGGCGCCCAATGAGCAGTTCTTC. The chain employs TRBV2 and TRBJ2-1; perhaps D is TRBD1 or TRBD2 (5 bases each). V was shortened by 8 bases and J by 6 bases, with 17 bases between the two germline ends. Per the germline V gene, CDR1 is SNHLY and CDR2 is FYNNEI. This CDR3 spans 14 amino acids.